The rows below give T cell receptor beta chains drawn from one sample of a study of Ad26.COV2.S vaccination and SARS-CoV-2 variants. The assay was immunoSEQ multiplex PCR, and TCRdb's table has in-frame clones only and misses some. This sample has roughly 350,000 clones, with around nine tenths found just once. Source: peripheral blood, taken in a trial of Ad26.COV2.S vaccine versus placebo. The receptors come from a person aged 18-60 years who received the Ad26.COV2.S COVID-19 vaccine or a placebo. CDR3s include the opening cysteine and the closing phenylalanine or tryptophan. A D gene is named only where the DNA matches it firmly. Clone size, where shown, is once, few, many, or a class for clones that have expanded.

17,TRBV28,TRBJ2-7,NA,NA,TGTGCCAGCAGTTTACCCGAGGGGGACATTTTCTCCTACGAGCAGTACTTC,CASSLPEGDIFSYEQYF
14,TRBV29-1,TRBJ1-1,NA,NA,TGCAGCGTTTGGCGGACGGGTGAGCCCACTGAAGCTTTCTTT,CSVWRTGEPTEAFF
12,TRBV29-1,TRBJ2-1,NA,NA,TGCAGCGTGAAATTGGCCGGGAATGAGCAGTTCTTC,CSVKLAGNEQFF
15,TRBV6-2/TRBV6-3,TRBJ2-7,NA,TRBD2,TGTGCCAGCAGCGACGGGGGGTCCCTCTCCTACGAGCAGTACTTC,CASSDGGSLSYEQYF
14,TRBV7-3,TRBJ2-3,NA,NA,TGTGCCAGCAGCCCCCCCGGGAGCACAGATACGCAGTATTTT,CASSPPGSTDTQYF
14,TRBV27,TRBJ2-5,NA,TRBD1,TGTGCCAGCAGGACGGACAGGGGGCTTGAGACCCAGTACTTC,CASRTDRGLETQYF
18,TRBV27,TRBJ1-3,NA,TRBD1,TGTGCCAGCAGTTCCCGACAGGGATCTCGATCCTCTGGAAACACCATATATTTT,CASSSRQGSRSSGNTIYF
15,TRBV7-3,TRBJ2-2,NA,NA,TGTGCCAGCAGCTTGGGGGGTCTTCCCACCGGGGAGCTGTTTTTT,CASSLGGLPTGELFF
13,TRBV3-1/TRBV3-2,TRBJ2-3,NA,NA,TGTGCCAGCAGCCAATACAGGACAGATACGCAGTATTTT,CASSQYRTDTQYF
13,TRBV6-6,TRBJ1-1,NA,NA,TGTGCCAGCAGTTACGTGGAGGTCACTGAAGCTTTCTTT,CASSYVEVTEAFF
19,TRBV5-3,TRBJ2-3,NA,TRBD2,TGTGCCAGAAGCTTGCTTAGTTGGAGAGCGGGGAAAAGCACAGATACGCAGTATTTT,CARSLLSWRAGKSTDTQYF
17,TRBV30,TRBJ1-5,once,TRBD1,TGTGCCTGGAGTCCTCCGGGACAGGGTTTGCGCCATCAGCCCCAGCATTTT,CAWSPPGQGLRHQPQHF
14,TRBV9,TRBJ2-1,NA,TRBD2,TGTGCCAGCAGCGTAGTTCTAGCGGGAAATGAGCAGTTCTTC,CASSVVLAGNEQFF
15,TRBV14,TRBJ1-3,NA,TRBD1,TGTGCCAGCAGCCAAGTTCCAGGGGGCAGAAACACCATATATTTT,CASSQVPGGRNTIYF
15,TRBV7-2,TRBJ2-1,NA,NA,TGTGCCAGCAGCTTATCGGCGGGCCCTTACAATGAGCAGTTCTTC,CASSLSAGPYNEQFF
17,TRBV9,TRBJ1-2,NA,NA,TGTGCCAGCAGCTCCTCGGCAATAAACGAAAAGAACTATGGCTACACCTTC,CASSSSAINEKNYGYTF
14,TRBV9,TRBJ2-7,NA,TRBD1,TGTGCCAGCAGCGTAGGGACAGGTAACTACGAGCAGTACTTC,CASSVGTGNYEQYF
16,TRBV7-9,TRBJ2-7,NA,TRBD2,TGTGCCAGCAGCTCGACTAGCGGGGGTTTCTCCTACGAGCAGTACTTC,CASSSTSGGFSYEQYF
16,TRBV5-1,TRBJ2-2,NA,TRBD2,TGCGCCAGCAGCTTTTTAGCGGGGGAGAACACCGGGGAGCTGTTTTTT,CASSFLAGENTGELFF
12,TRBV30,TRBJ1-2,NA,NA,TGTGCCTGGATGCCGCCGGGCAGCGGCTACACCTTC,CAWMPPGSGYTF
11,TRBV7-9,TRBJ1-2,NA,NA,TGTGCCAGCAGCTTAGAAGGTGGCTACACCTTC,CASSLEGGYTF
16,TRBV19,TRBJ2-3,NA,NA,TGTGCCAGTAGTATGAGGGGTCGGGGGCCCACAGATACGCAGTATTTT,CASSMRGRGPTDTQYF
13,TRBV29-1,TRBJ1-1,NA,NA,TGCAGCGTTGCGGGAATCGGGAACACTGAAGCTTTCTTT,CSVAGIGNTEAFF
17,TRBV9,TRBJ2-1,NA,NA,TGTGCCAGCAGCGTAGCTTTGGAAAGGGAGTCATACAATGAGCAGTTCTTC,CASSVALERESYNEQFF
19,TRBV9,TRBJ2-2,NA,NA,TGTGCCAGCAGCGTCCCCCCCCAGGTTAGGATTATTGACACCGGGGAGCTGTTTTTT,CASSVPPQVRIIDTGELFF
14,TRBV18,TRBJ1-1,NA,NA,TGTGCCAGCTCAACTGGCGGGGGGCCCACTGAAGCTTTCTTT,CASSTGGGPTEAFF
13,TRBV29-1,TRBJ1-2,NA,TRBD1,TGCAGCGTTGATCGACAGGGTGGCTATGGCTACACCTTC,CSVDRQGGYGYTF
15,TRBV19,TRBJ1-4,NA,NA,TGTGCCAGTAGTACCCCGACCGTAGGGCGAGAAAAACTGTTTTTT,CASSTPTVGREKLFF
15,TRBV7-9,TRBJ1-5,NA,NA,TGTGCCAGCAGCTTAGATACAGAAGAAGGTCAGCCCCAGCATTTT,CASSLDTEEGQPQHF
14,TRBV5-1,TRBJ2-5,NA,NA,TGCGCCAGCAGCTTGGGGACCTTACAAGAGACCCAGTACTTC,CASSLGTLQETQYF
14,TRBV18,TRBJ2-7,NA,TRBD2,TGTGCCAGCTCACCCAGCGGGGGGGCGCAAGAGCAGTACTTC,CASSPSGGAQEQYF
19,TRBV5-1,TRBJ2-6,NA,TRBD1,TGCGCCAGCAGCTTGCTTCCGGGACAGGGTAGGACTGGGGCCAACGTCCTGACTTTC,CASSLLPGQGRTGANVLTF
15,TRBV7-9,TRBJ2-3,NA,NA,TGTGCCAGCAGCCACCACCAAATACGCACAGATACGCAGTATTTT,CASSHHQIRTDTQYF
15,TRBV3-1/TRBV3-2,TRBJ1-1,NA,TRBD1,TGTGCCAGCAGCCCCTTAGACAGGGATCACACTGAAGCTTTCTTT,CASSPLDRDHTEAFF
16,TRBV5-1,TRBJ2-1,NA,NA,TGCGCCAGCAGCTTGGACAGCGGTGGCTCCTACAATGAGCAGTTCTTC,CASSLDSGGSYNEQFF
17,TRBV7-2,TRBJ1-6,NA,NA,TGTGCCAGCAGCTTAGGGGGGGCTAGCTCCTATAATTCACCCCTCCACTTT,CASSLGGASSYNSPLHF
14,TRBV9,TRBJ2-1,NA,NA,TGTGCCAGCAGCGTACGAGAAGGTTACAATGAGCAGTTCTTC,CASSVREGYNEQFF
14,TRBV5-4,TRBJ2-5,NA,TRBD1,TGTGCCAGCAGCTTCAGGGGGAACCAAGAGACCCAGTACTTC,CASSFRGNQETQYF
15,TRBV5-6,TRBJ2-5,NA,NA,TGTGCCAGCAGCTCCTCGGGCGGGGTAGGAGAGACCCAGTACTTC,CASSSSGGVGETQYF
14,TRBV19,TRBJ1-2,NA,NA,TGTGCCAGTAGTATAGATCGCGGTAACTATGGCTACACCTTC,CASSIDRGNYGYTF
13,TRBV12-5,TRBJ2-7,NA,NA,TGTGCTAGTGGGACAGGCGACTCGGGGGAGCAGTACTTC,CASGTGDSGEQYF